The T cell receptor (beta chain) under discussion was sequenced for a study of T cell changes during pregnancy in multiple sclerosis. Looked up from germline, CDR1 is MNHNY and CDR2 is SVGAGI (reference sequence). CDR3 length equals 13 residues. V was clipped by 3 bases and J by 6 bases, with 11 bases between them. Assay used: immunoSEQ multiplex PCR; TCRdb lists only in-frame clones, some missing. Altogether 70,000 to 95,000 clones are present, approximately 90% being singletons, with the ten largest covering approximately 2%. This chain uses TRBV6-6 with TRBJ1-2; D is ambiguous. The receptor's source is a female donor in good health, enrolled as a control in a pregnancy study. The material sequenced was peripheral blood, taken in the second trimester of pregnancy. The CDR3 DNA reads as TGTGCCAGCAGTTATCCGAGGGAGGATGGCTACACCTTC. The encoded protein is CASSYPREDGYTF.